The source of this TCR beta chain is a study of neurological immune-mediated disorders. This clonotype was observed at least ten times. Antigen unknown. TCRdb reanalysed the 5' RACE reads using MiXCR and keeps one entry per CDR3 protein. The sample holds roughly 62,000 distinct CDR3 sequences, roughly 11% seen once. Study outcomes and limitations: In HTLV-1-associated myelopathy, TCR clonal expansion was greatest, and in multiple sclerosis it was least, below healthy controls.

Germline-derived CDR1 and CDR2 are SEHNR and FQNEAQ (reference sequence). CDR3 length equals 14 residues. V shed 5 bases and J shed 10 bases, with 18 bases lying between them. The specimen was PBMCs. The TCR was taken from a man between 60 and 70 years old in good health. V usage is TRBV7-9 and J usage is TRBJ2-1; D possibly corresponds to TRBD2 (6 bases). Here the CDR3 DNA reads TGTGCCAGCAGCCCTATCAGCCGGGAGAGGGAGCAGTTCTTC. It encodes CASSPISREREQFF. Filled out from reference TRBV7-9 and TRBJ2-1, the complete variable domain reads DTGVSQNPRHKITKRGQNVTFRCDPISEHNRLYWYRQTLGQGPEFLTYFQNEAQLEKSRLLSDRFSAERPKGSFSTLEIQRTEQGDSAMYLCASSPISREREQFFGPGTRLTVL.